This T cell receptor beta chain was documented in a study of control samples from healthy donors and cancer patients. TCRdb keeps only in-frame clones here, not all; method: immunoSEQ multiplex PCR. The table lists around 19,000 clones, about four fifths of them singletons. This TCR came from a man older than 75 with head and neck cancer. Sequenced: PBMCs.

CDR3 sequence (DNA): TGCGCCAGCAGCCAAGAAAAGGCAGGGGGCCTCTCTGGAAACACCATATATTTT. Residues: CASSQEKAGGLSGNTIYF. The J gene is TRBJ1-3, the V gene TRBV4-1; TRBD1 matches at 8 bases. J was trimmed by 0 bases and V by 0 bases; bases with no gene match: 7. The CDR3 runs 18 residues. Germline lookup yields CDR1 MGHRA and CDR2 YSYEKL.